The 19 T cell receptor beta chains given below trace back to one sample, sequenced in a study of T cells in Graves' hyperthyroidism and ophthalmopathy. Researchers amplified the TCR beta CDR3 regions from RNA transcripts. In the first-round RT-PCR of the TCR CDR3, the HTBI primer set was used. TCRdb used MiXCR to reprocess the multiplex PCR reads, holding one entry per CDR3 protein. The sample has roughly 180,000 distinct CDR3 sequences; about 18% are singletons. The sample comprised blood. Receptor source: a woman between 50 and 59 years old with Graves' hyperthyroidism.

This clonotype was observed many times. This sequence joins TRBV19 and TRBJ1-5; D remains unclear. Germline lookup yields CDR1 LNHDA and CDR2 SQIVND (reference sequence). Trimming removed 5 bases from V and 0 bases from J, with 17 bases in between. The CDR3 contains 17 residues. CDR3: CASSGFFSANSNQPQHF. CDR3 DNA: TGTGCCAGTAGTGGCTTTTTTTCAGCGAATAGCAATCAGCCCCAGCATTTT.

The V call is TRBV28, the J call TRBJ2-1, with 11 bases identical to TRBD2. V was clipped by 4 bases and J by 10 bases; unmatched bases: 12. Germline CDR1 MDHEN, CDR2 SYDVKM. The CDR3 has 16 residues. CDR3 residues: CASSSGTSGLKEEQFF. CDR3 DNA: TGTGCCAGCAGTTCCGGGACTAGCGGCCTCAAAGAGGAGCAGTTCTTC.

This chain joins TRBV4-1 and TRBJ2-7, with D perhaps assigned TRBD1 or TRBD2 (5 bases each). V was shortened by 0 bases and J by 2 bases, with 14 bases between the two germline ends. The CDR3 is 16 residues long. Per germline, CDR1 MGHRA and CDR2 YSYEKL. The chain's CDR3 is CASSQEGKRGAYEQYF. CDR3 coding DNA: TGCGCCAGCAGCCAAGAGGGGAAGAGGGGAGCCTACGAGCAGTACTTC.

The sample holds many counts of this clonotype. J is TRBJ1-5 and V is TRBV6-2 or TRBV6-3, with 7 nucleotides matching TRBD1. The CDR3 is made up of 14 amino acids. V was pared by 6 bases and J by 4 bases, with 6 bases of the junction left unmatched. Germline CDR1 MNHEY, CDR2 SVGEGT. CDR3 nucleotides: TGTGCCAGCAGCAGCCGGGACAGTAATCAGCCCCAGCATTTT. Translating gives CASSSRDSNQPQHF.

This clonotype was counted at least ten times. The chain joins TRBV11-2 to TRBJ1-2; 10 bases agree with TRBD1. Germline V gives CDR1 SGHAT, CDR2 FQNNGV. The length of the CDR3 is 15 residues. Losses at the gene ends were 3 bases for V and 5 bases for J; bases not matched to a gene: 6. The CDR3 DNA sequence: TGTGCCAGCAGCTTCGGACAGGGGGTGACTTATGGCTACACCTTC. Its protein is CASSFGQGVTYGYTF.

This chain joins TRBV3-1 and TRBJ2-3; 14 nucleotides agree with TRBD2. The CDR3 consists of 18 residues. Trimming took 3 bases from V and 3 from J; bases not matched to a gene: 8. Germline lookup yields CDR1 LGHDT and CDR2 YNNKEL (reference sequence). In DNA form, the CDR3 reads TGTGCCAGCAGCCAGAATAGACTAGCGGGAGGGAGAACAGATACGCAGTATTTT. It translates to CASSQNRLAGGRTDTQYF.

Ten or more counts support this clonotype. CDR3 in DNA: TGTGCCAGCAGTTCCGCCTCCTACGAGCAGTACTTC. Translated, it gives CASSSASYEQYF. This chain joins TRBV28 and TRBJ2-7, with no clear D. The CDR3 runs to 12 residues. Germline lookup yields CDR1 MDHEN and CDR2 SYDVKM. Trimming left V 4 bases short and J 0 bases short, with 4 bases between.

This clonotype was picked up a small number of times. The chain couples TRBV5-1 to TRBJ2-6; perhaps TRBD1 as D (6 bases). Germline V gene lookup returns CDR1 SGHRS and CDR2 YFSETQ. V was shortened by 0 bases and J by 0 bases, with 7 bases between the two germline ends. This CDR3 region has 16 residues. The CDR3 DNA reads TGCGCCAGCAGCTTGGGGACAGTCTCTGGGGCCAACGTCCTGACTTTC. Translated: CASSLGTVSGANVLTF. The whole variable domain, remainder taken from reference TRBV5-1 and TRBJ2-6, is KAGVTQTPRYLIKTRGQQVTLSCSPISGHRSVSWYQQTPGQGLQFLFEYFSETQRNKGNFPGRFSGRQFSNSRSEMNVSTLELGDSALYLCASSLGTVSGANVLTFGAGSRLTVL.

This clonotype appeared a few times. V usage is TRBV7-9 and J usage is TRBJ2-1, with 9 bases matching TRBD1. Germline CDR1 SEHNR, CDR2 FQNEAQ (reference sequence). V dropped 6 bases and J dropped 8; count of bases not matched to a gene: 8. The CDR3 is made up of 14 amino acids. CDR3 protein: CASRFRDRVHEQFF. The CDR3 DNA follows: TGTGCCAGCAGGTTCCGGGACAGGGTTCATGAGCAGTTCTTC.

This clonotype was found many times. The chain links TRBV2 to TRBJ1-5, with no clear D. V was pared by 2 bases and J by 0 bases, with 8 bases between. The CDR3 is 15 residues long. CDR1 and CDR2 from the germline V gene are SNHLY and FYNNEI. The CDR3 is CASSERDFSNQPQHF. Here the CDR3 DNA reads TGTGCCAGCAGTGAACGGGATTTTAGCAATCAGCCCCAGCATTTT.

This clonotype was detected a few times. The V and J genes are TRBV25-1 and TRBJ2-7; 9 bases are shared with TRBD1. This CDR3 region has 14 residues. The J segment lost 0 bases and the V segment lost 8 bases, leaving 5 bases of the junction unmatched. In germline, CDR1 is MGHDK, CDR2 SYGVNS. The CDR3 spells CASARQGGSYEQYF. For the CDR3, the DNA is TGTGCCAGCGCAAGACAGGGGGGCTCCTACGAGCAGTACTTC.

This clonotype appeared a single time. The chain joins TRBV20-1 to TRBJ2-7; 9 nucleotides line up with TRBD2. Germline V gene lookup returns CDR1 DFQATT and CDR2 SNEGSKA (reference sequence). Losses at the gene ends were 4 bases for V and 4 bases for J; bases not matched to a gene: 8. This CDR3 contains 14 residues. CDR3 DNA: TGCAGTGCTAAGCCCGCTAGCGGGACGTACGAGCAGTACTTC. Translating gives CSAKPASGTYEQYF.

V and J are TRBV3-1 and TRBJ1-3; 9 positions agree with TRBD1. CDR3 size: 17 residues. After removal of 4 bases from V and 3 bases from J, the junction contained 10 bases not matched to a gene. Germline values: CDR1 LGHDT, CDR2 YNNKEL (reference sequence). CDR3 sequence: CASSLYRDRAYGNTIYF. The CDR3 DNA is TGTGCCAGCAGCCTATATAGGGACAGGGCCTATGGAAACACCATATATTTT. Complete variable domain (other parts from reference TRBV3-1 and TRBJ1-3): DTAVSQTPKYLVTQMGNDKSIKCEQNLGHDTMYWYKQDSKKFLKIMFSYNNKELIINETVPNRFSPKSPDKAHLNLHINSLELGDSAVYFCASSLYRDRAYGNTIYFGEGSWLTVV.

This clonotype was recorded many times. The rearrangement joins TRBV11-1 to TRBJ2-5; 8 bases are shared with TRBD1. The germline V gene encodes CDR1 SGHAT and CDR2 FQDESV (reference sequence). J was trimmed by 2 bases and V by 5 bases; bases with no gene match: 4. The CDR3 is 14 amino acids. The CDR3 here is CASSPRDRQETQYF. The CDR3 DNA reads TGTGCCAGCAGCCCAAGGGACAGGCAAGAGACCCAGTACTTC. Drawing the rest from reference TRBV11-1 and TRBJ2-5, the complete variable domain is EAEVAQSPRYKITEKSQAVAFWCDPISGHATLYWYRQILGQGPELLVQFQDESVVDDSQLPKDRFSAERLKGVDSTLKIQPAELGDSAMYLCASSPRDRQETQYFGPGTRLLVL.

This sequence joins TRBV14 and TRBJ2-7; no reliable D call. The CDR3 is 12 residues long. Deletions cut 1 base from V and 6 bases from J, with 7 bases between. The germline V gene has CDR1 SGHDN and CDR2 FVKESK. The CDR3 reads CASSQGSSEQYF. CDR3 sequence (DNA): TGTGCCAGCAGCCAAGGGTCATCCGAGCAGTACTTC.

This clonotype was observed a handful of times. The CDR3 sequence is CASSLQMDICGYTF. The CDR3 DNA is TGTGCCAGCAGTTTACAGATGGACATCTGTGGCTACACCTTC. The chain is built from TRBV27 and TRBJ1-2; tentative D call: TRBD1 (5 bases). Trimming took off 2 bases at V and 7 bases at J, with 14 bases between the two ends. Germline CDR1 and CDR2: MNHEY and SMNVEV (reference sequence). The CDR3 spans 14 residues.

This clonotype was observed many times. V is TRBV19 and J is TRBJ2-2; D gene ambiguous. In germline, CDR1 is LNHDA, CDR2 SQIVND (reference sequence). The CDR3 consists of 16 residues. V was shortened by 3 bases and J by 1 base, with 12 bases between the two germline ends. CDR3 sequence: CASSMNSGLNTGELFF. In nucleotides, the CDR3 is TGTGCCAGTAGTATGAACTCAGGCTTGAACACCGGGGAGCTGTTTTTT.

The table lists this clonotype with a few counts. A single base separates this from a much larger clone, so it may be a read error. The CDR3 reads CSATLLTNEQYF. CDR3 DNA sequence: TGCAGTGCTACCCTCTTGACCAACGAGCAGTACTTC. The chain joins TRBV20-1 to TRBJ2-7; D is unclear. V lost 4 bases to trimming and J lost 5 bases, with 12 bases between them. This CDR3 has 12 amino acids. CDR1 is DFQATT, CDR2 SNEGSKA, per germline (reference sequence).

The chain's CDR3 is CASSLLGGARTNEKLFF. The DNA for the CDR3 is TGTGCCAGCAGCTTGTTGGGGGGCGCGAGAACTAATGAAAAACTGTTTTTT. J is TRBJ1-4 and V is TRBV5-6; possible D gene TRBD1, 6 bases. Germline V gene data show CDR1 as SGHDT and CDR2 as YYEEEE. The CDR3 extends over 17 amino acids. V dropped 1 base and J dropped 1 base, with 14 bases sitting between them. The full variable domain, rest sourced from reference TRBV5-6 and TRBJ1-4, is DAGVTQSPTHLIKTRGQQVTLRCSPKSGHDTVSWYQQALGQGPQFIFQYYEEEERQRGNFPDRFSGHQFPNYSSELNVNALLLGDSALYLCASSLLGGARTNEKLFFGSGTQLSVL.